The clone carrying this TCR beta chain was seen a handful of times. Its specificity is unknown. The source of the sample is a study of cytomegalovirus exposure and HLA in healthy donors. Study outcomes and limitations: Accurate prediction of most subjects' HLA-A and HLA-B alleles from TCR beta sequences was reported. Among TCR sequences, most were rare, though some public TCRs appeared in many donors. In a later analysis, several top co-occurrence clusters appeared linked to parvovirus B19, influenza, CMV and Epstein-Barr virus.

CDR1 and CDR2 (germline): MDHEN, SYDVKM. V was cut by 2 bases and J by 2 bases, with 10 bases left in between. The CDR3 has 15 residues. It was healthy bone marrow donors who served as donors. Vbeta (60) and Jbeta (13) primers were used in the PCR. Profiled with immunoSEQ multiplex PCR; TCRdb holds only in-frame clones, not every one. Of about 150,000 clones listed, roughly 73% are singletons. This receptor was obtained from a man in his late teens or twenties in good health and CMV-seropositive. V usage is TRBV28 and J usage is TRBJ2-4, with D perhaps matching TRBD1 (5 bases). Sequencing was done on a sample of PBMCs. The CDR3 is CASSLGRETKNIQYF. The CDR3 coding sequence is TGTGCCAGCAGTTTAGGCAGGGAAACCAAAAACATTCAGTACTTC. Together with reference TRBV28 and TRBJ2-4, the CDR3 gives the full variable domain: DVKVTQSSRYLVKRTGEKVFLECVQDMDHENMFWYRQDPGLGLRLIYFSYDVKMKEKGDIPEGYSVSREKKERFSLILESASTNQTSMYLCASSLGRETKNIQYFGAGTRLSVL.